Sequencing of this TCR beta chain was carried out in a study of cytomegalovirus exposure and HLA in healthy donors. Researchers ran the PCR with 60 Vbeta and 13 Jbeta primers. The method was immunoSEQ multiplex PCR; TCRdb's version includes in-frame clones alone and lacks a portion of them. In the table there are roughly 180,000 clones, about four fifths of which are singletons. CDR1 is WNHNN and CDR2 is SYGVQD in the germline V gene (reference sequence). The CDR3 is 13 amino acids. Trimming cost V 2 bases and J 3 bases, with 7 bases left between them. Each donor's status was that of a healthy bone marrow donor.

The sequence was obtained from a woman in her twenties or thirties in good health and CMV-seropositive. The chain employs TRBV10-1 and TRBJ2-5; no clear D gene. Material: PBMCs. CDR3 sequence: CASSETHKETQYF. The CDR3 DNA reads as TGCGCCAGCAGTGAGACACACAAAGAGACCCAGTACTTC.